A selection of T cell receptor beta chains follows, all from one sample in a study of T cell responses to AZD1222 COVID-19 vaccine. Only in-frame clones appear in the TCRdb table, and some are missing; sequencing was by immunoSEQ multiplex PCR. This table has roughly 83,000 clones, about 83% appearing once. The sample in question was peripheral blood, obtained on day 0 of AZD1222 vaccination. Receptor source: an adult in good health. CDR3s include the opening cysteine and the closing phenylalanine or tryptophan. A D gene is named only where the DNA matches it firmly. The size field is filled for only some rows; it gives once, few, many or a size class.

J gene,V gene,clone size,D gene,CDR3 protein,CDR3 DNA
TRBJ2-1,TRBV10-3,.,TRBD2,CATGVGTSGNEQFF,TGTGCCACGGGGGTCGGGACTAGCGGGAATGAGCAGTTCTTC
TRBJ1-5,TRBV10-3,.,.,CASGGAVSNQPQHF,TGTGCCTCCGGGGGGGCAGTTAGCAATCAGCCCCAGCATTTT
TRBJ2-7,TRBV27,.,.,CASSPAGRRYEQYF,TGTGCCAGCAGCCCGGCAGGTCGACGATACGAGCAGTACTTC
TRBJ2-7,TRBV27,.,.,CASSPQISYEQYF,TGTGCCAGCAGTCCCCAGATCTCCTACGAGCAGTACTTC
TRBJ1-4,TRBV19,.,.,CASSENRNEKLFF,TGTGCCAGTAGTGAAAACAGGAATGAAAAACTGTTTTTT
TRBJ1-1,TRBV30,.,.,CAWRQNTEAFF,TGTGCCTGGAGACAGAACACTGAAGCTTTCTTT
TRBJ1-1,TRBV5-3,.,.,CARSLEALVDLRAFF,TGTGCCAGAAGCTTGGAAGCCTTAGTGGATTTAAGGGCTTTCTTT
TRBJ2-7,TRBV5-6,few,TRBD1,CASSPGQDYSYEQYF,TGTGCCAGCAGCCCCGGACAGGATTACTCCTACGAGCAGTACTTC
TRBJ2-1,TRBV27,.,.,CASSATTRLRGYNEQFF,TGTGCCAGCAGTGCGACAACGCGTCTGAGGGGTTACAATGAGCAGTTCTTC
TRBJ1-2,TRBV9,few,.,CASSVAGGYGYTF,TGTGCCAGCAGCGTAGCGGGGGGATATGGCTACACCTTC
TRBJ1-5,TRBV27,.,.,CASSLVGSSNQPQHF,TGTGCCAGCAGTTTAGTCGGCAGTAGCAATCAGCCCCAGCATTTT
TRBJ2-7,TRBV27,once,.,CASSPPDSTYEQYF,TGTGCCAGCAGCCCTCCGGACAGCACCTACGAGCAGTACTTC
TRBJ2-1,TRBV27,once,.,CASSLLTHNEQFF,TGTGCCAGCAGCCTACTTACGCACAATGAGCAGTTCTTC
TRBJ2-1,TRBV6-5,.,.,CASSYSRAGEGEQFF,TGTGCCAGCAGTTACTCGAGGGCAGGGGAGGGTGAGCAGTTCTTC
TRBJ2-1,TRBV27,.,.,CASSSASYNEQFF,TGTGCCAGCAGTTCGGCCTCCTACAATGAGCAGTTCTTC
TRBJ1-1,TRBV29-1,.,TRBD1,CSVTGGALARTFF,TGCAGCGTTACAGGGGGCGCATTGGCTAGGACTTTCTTT
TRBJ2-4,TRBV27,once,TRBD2,CASRTSGIAKNIQYF,TGTGCCAGCAGGACTAGCGGAATAGCCAAAAACATTCAGTACTTC
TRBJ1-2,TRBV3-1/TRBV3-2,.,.,CASSPSTERYGYTF,TGTGCCAGCAGCCCTTCGACAGAAAGGTATGGCTACACCTTC
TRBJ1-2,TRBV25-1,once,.,CASRSEANYGYTF,TGTGCCAGCAGATCAGAAGCTAACTATGGCTACACCTTC
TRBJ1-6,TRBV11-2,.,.,CASSLRFGRGQTSPLHF,TGTGCCAGCAGCTTAAGATTCGGCAGGGGCCAGACTTCACCCCTCCACTTT
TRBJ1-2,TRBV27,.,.,CASRKTEFNYGYTF,TGTGCCAGCAGAAAGACAGAATTTAACTATGGCTACACCTTC
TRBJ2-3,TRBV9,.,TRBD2,CASSPGLAGAGAFADTQYF,TGTGCCAGCAGCCCCGGACTAGCGGGGGCGGGGGCGTTCGCAGATACGCAGTATTTT